The 29 T cell receptor beta chains listed next were all sequenced from one sample in a study of CD8+ T cells in alopecia areata. As for treatment: oral pan-JAK inhibitor, 5-10 mg twice daily. Extracted RNA was reverse transcribed, and the resulting cDNA served as sequencing template. Profiled with immunoSEQ multiplex PCR; TCRdb holds only in-frame clones, not every one. The data hold about 180,000 clones, with about half observed a single time. The material was CD8+ T cells sorted from blood, obtained at roughly week 52, from a patient treated with tofacitinib. The receptor set was obtained from a human donor with alopecia areata.

V is TRBV4-3 and J is TRBJ1-2; tentatively, D is TRBD1 (6 bases). Deletions cut 3 bases from V and 3 bases from J, with 23 bases between. From germline, CDR1 is LGHNA and CDR2 YSLEER. CDR3 size: 18 residues. CDR3 sequence reads: CASSQGEDSPPTYYGYTF. The CDR3 DNA sequence: TGCGCCAGCAGCCAGGGAGAGGACAGCCCTCCGACATACTATGGCTACACCTTC.

This chain connects TRBV7-6 to TRBJ2-5; no clear D gene. CDR3 length equals 16 residues. The V and J ends lost 0 bases and 1 base respectively, with 12 bases between them. Germline CDR1 and CDR2: SGHVS and FNYEAQ. The CDR3: CASSLARPSSQETQYF. In nucleotides, the CDR3 is TGTGCCAGCAGCTTAGCGCGTCCGAGCTCCCAAGAGACCCAGTACTTC.

This clone was observed once. The genes are TRBV7-8 and TRBJ1-5, with D possibly being TRBD1 (5 bases). Trimming left V 7 bases short and J 7 bases short, with 14 bases between. This CDR3 comprises 13 residues. Germline V gene data show CDR1 as SGHVS and CDR2 as FQNEAQ. CDR3 sequence: CASTPGRGQPQHF. The CDR3 coding sequence is TGTGCCAGCACCCCAGGACGGGGCCAGCCCCAGCATTTT.

This clone came up a few times. This chain connects TRBV4-3 to TRBJ2-2; D unclear. Per germline, CDR1 LGHNA and CDR2 YSLEER. V dropped 4 bases and J dropped 1 base, with 4 bases sitting between them. This CDR3 has 13 residues. The CDR3 loop is CASSPENTGELFF. CDR3 nucleotide sequence: TGCGCCAGCAGCCCGGAGAACACCGGGGAGCTGTTTTTT.

The chain employs TRBV30 and TRBJ1-2; D call uncertain. With 2 bases removed from V and 2 bases from J, the gap between germline ends came to 9 bases. The CDR3 has 13 amino acids. Looked up from germline, CDR1 is GTSNPN and CDR2 is SVGIG (reference sequence). The CDR3 bases are TGTGCCTGGAGTTCGGGCAGCAACTATGGCTACACCTTC. Protein product: CAWSSGSNYGYTF.

The chain couples TRBV9 to TRBJ2-5; D is undetermined. Germline CDR1 reads SGDLS; CDR2 reads YYNGEE. Trimming removed 0 bases from V and 5 bases from J, with 11 bases in between. The CDR3 has 14 residues. This CDR3 is CASSVDPKGETQYF. DNA of the CDR3: TGTGCCAGCAGCGTAGACCCCAAAGGGGAGACCCAGTACTTC.

The chain links TRBV30 to TRBJ1-1; no reliable D call. Trimming removed 3 bases from V and 1 base from J, with 9 bases in between. The V gene's germline CDR1 is GTSNPN and CDR2 SVGIG (reference sequence). This CDR3 is 13 amino acids long. CDR3 sequence reads: CAWRAGRNTEAFF. CDR3 nucleotides: TGTGCCTGGAGAGCCGGGAGGAACACTGAAGCTTTCTTT.

The CDR3 is CASSYRDRNNSPLHF. DNA of the CDR3: TGTGCCAGCAGCTACCGGGACCGAAATAATTCACCCCTCCACTTT. The V and J genes are TRBV11-2 and TRBJ1-6, with TRBD1 as a possible D gene (5 bases). Germline CDR1 SGHAT, CDR2 FQNNGV. The CDR3 spans 15 residues. The ends were cut back, 4 bases at V and 5 bases at J, with 12 bases in the middle.

The rearrangement links TRBV27 to TRBJ1-6; D may be TRBD1 (5 bases). Germline-derived CDR1 and CDR2 are MNHEY and SMNVEV (reference sequence). The ends were cut back, 5 bases at V and 4 bases at J, with 12 bases in the middle. CDR3 length: 15 amino acids. The CDR3 loop is CASSQGRRYNSPLHF. The CDR3 DNA reads TGTGCCAGCAGTCAGGGCCGGAGGTATAATTCACCCCTCCACTTT.

J is TRBJ2-3 and V is TRBV13; a possible D gene is TRBD2 (5 bases). V lost 6 bases, J lost 14 bases, and 24 bases lay in between. The CDR3 is made up of 14 amino acids. The germline gives CDR1 PRHDT, CDR2 FYEKMQ (reference sequence). This CDR3 is CASRPSAGSPLPYF. The DNA of the CDR3 is TGTGCCAGCAGACCCTCGGCGGGTTCTCCCCTCCCGTATTTT.

The V gene is TRBV29-1, the J gene TRBJ1-2, with TRBD1 identical over 7 bases. This CDR3 contains 16 residues. The germline gives CDR1 SQVTM, CDR2 ANQGSEA. The trim removed 0 bases at V and 4 bases at J, leaving 11 bases unmatched. CDR3 sequence reads: CSVEDQEEGAGYGYTF. The DNA for the CDR3 is TGCAGCGTTGAAGATCAAGAGGAGGGGGCCGGCTATGGCTACACCTTC.

This clone was observed a few times. This chain links TRBV29-1 with TRBJ2-7; D ambiguous. The germline V gene has CDR1 SQVTM and CDR2 ANQGSEA. V lost 0 bases, J lost 3 bases, and 12 bases lay in between. CDR3 length equals 14 residues. The CDR3 DNA reads TGCAGCGTTGAAGATCGAGTCAACAGCTACGAGCAGTACTTC. As protein: CSVEDRVNSYEQYF.

This clone was found a few times. In DNA, the CDR3 is TGTGCCAGCAGCGACACAGATACGCAGTATTTT. This encodes CASSDTDTQYF. J is TRBJ2-3 and V is TRBV5-6; the D is unclear. V was trimmed by 4 bases and J by 2 bases, leaving 2 bases between them. The CDR3 consists of 11 residues. In germline, CDR1 is SGHDT, CDR2 YYEEEE.

This clone was seen more than once but under ten times. V and J are TRBV27 and TRBJ1-5, with TRBD1 identical over 8 bases. After removal of 5 bases from V and 7 bases from J, the junction contained 7 bases not matched to a gene. The CDR3 extends over 14 amino acids. CDR1 and CDR2 from the germline V gene are MNHEY and SMNVEV (reference sequence). This chain's CDR3 is CASSPDREDQPQHF. DNA of the CDR3: TGTGCCAGCAGTCCGGACAGGGAAGACCAGCCCCAGCATTTT.

This clone was seen a handful of times. The chain uses TRBV7-3 and TRBJ1-6; D might be TRBD1 (5 bases). CDR3 size: 13 residues. Germline loops: CDR1 SGHTA, CDR2 FQGTGA. V was cut by 4 bases and J by 7 bases, with 8 bases left in between. The CDR3 sequence is CASSSQGNSPLHF. CDR3 coding DNA: TGTGCCAGCAGCTCCCAGGGAAATTCACCCCTCCACTTT.

The chain couples TRBV27 to TRBJ2-5, with 8 bases fitting TRBD1. Trimming at V came to 10 bases and at J to 5 bases, leaving 9 bases not matched to a gene. This CDR3 contains 13 residues. Germline V lookup: CDR1 MNHEY, CDR2 SMNVEV (reference sequence). The CDR3 nucleotides are TGTGCCACCCGACAGGGGATTCATGAGACCCAGTACTTC. Protein: CATRQGIHETQYF.

The chain links TRBV2 to TRBJ1-5, with D maybe TRBD1 (6 bases). This CDR3 contains 17 residues. The V and J ends lost 4 bases and 1 base respectively, with 17 bases between them. From germline, CDR1 is SNHLY and CDR2 FYNNEI. Here the CDR3 reads CASSALRTEGSNQPQHF. The CDR3 nucleotides are TGTGCCAGCAGTGCCCTAAGGACAGAGGGGAGCAATCAGCCCCAGCATTTT.

This clone has a single count. The rearrangement uses TRBV15 and TRBJ2-4; D is ambiguous. The CDR3 covers 13 residues. V shed 0 bases and J shed 6 bases, with 6 bases lying between them. The germline V gene has CDR1 LNHNV and CDR2 YYDKDF (reference sequence). CDR3: CATSREYGNIQYF. Here the CDR3 DNA reads TGTGCCACCAGCAGAGAGTATGGAAACATTCAGTACTTC.

CDR3: CASSAQGGAGDGYTF. CDR3 DNA: TGTGCCAGCAGCGCCCAAGGGGGGGCTGGGGATGGCTACACCTTC. The chain links TRBV9 to TRBJ1-2; weak D call: TRBD1 (6 bases). Germline V CDR1 and CDR2: SGDLS, YYNGEE. Trimming stripped 3 bases from V and 6 bases from J, with 18 bases between. CDR3 length equals 15 residues.

This clone showed up just a few times. The sample holds other DNA sequences that translate to the same CDR3. V usage is TRBV4-2 and J usage is TRBJ2-7; 7 bases are shared with TRBD2. Germline CDR1 and CDR2: LGHNA and YNFKEQ. This CDR3 has 15 residues. V was clipped by 0 bases and J by 0 bases; unmatched bases: 2. CDR3 nucleotides: TGTGCCAGCAGCCAAGAGGGCGGGAGCTCCTACGAGCAGTACTTC. Translated, it gives CASSQEGGSSYEQYF.

This chain joins TRBV30 and TRBJ2-7; maybe TRBD2 (6 bases). CDR3 length: 12 residues. Germline CDR1 GTSNPN, CDR2 SVGIG (reference sequence). V was cut by 0 bases and J by 7 bases, with 10 bases left in between. CDR3 protein: CAWSVRGNEQYF. The CDR3 region has the DNA TGTGCCTGGAGTGTACGGGGGAATGAGCAGTACTTC.

The chain couples TRBV29-1 to TRBJ1-2, with 8 bases lining up with TRBD1. There are 12 residues in the CDR3. With V trimmed by 7 bases and J by 5 bases, 6 bases remained unmatched. CDR1 and CDR2 (germline): SQVTM, ANQGSEA. CDR3 amino acids: CSDRQGRYGYTF. CDR3 DNA: TGCAGCGACCGACAGGGGCGATATGGCTACACCTTC.

The chain has TRBV19 and TRBJ2-5, with D possibly matching TRBD1 (5 bases). The CDR3 is made up of 15 amino acids. Germline V gene sequence: CDR1 LNHDA, CDR2 SQIVND (reference sequence). With 6 bases removed from V and 0 bases from J, the gap between germline ends came to 14 bases. The CDR3 protein is CASRYRGRDQETQYF. In DNA form, the CDR3 reads TGTGCCAGTAGGTATAGGGGCAGAGACCAAGAGACCCAGTACTTC.

This clone was picked up a small number of times. The chain carries TRBV6-5 and TRBJ2-3; perhaps TRBD2 as D (5 bases). The CDR3 runs 14 residues. In germline, CDR1 is MNHEY, CDR2 SVGAGI. The ends were cut back, 5 bases at V and 2 bases at J, with 11 bases in the middle. CDR3 DNA: TGTGCCAGCAGTCGGGATCCGTACACAGATACGCAGTATTTT. Amino acids: CASSRDPYTDTQYF.

Only a few counts were recorded for this clone. The chain combines TRBV27 with TRBJ1-5; D is uncertain. CDR1 is MNHEY, CDR2 SMNVEV, per germline (reference sequence). Trimming left V 0 bases short and J 4 bases short, with 10 bases between. The CDR3 runs 15 residues. CDR3 DNA sequence: TGTGCCAGCAGTTTATCCCTAGACCTGAATCAGCCCCAGCATTTT. This codes for CASSLSLDLNQPQHF.

CDR3 bases: TGTGCCAGCAGTTACTCGAGCACCTACGAGCAGTACTTC. Translating it yields CASSYSSTYEQYF. This sequence joins TRBV6-5 and TRBJ2-7; no clear D gene. Germline loops: CDR1 MNHEY, CDR2 SVGAGI. The ends were cut back, 0 bases at V and 2 bases at J, with 5 bases in the middle. The CDR3 has 13 residues.

This clone was counted between two and nine times. The chain couples TRBV10-3 to TRBJ2-7; maybe TRBD1 (6 bases). Per the germline V gene, CDR1 is ENHRY and CDR2 is SYGVKD. This CDR3 contains 15 residues. The V and J ends lost 3 bases and 3 bases respectively, with 15 bases between them. CDR3 in amino acids: CAISEGSGASYEQYF. The CDR3 DNA reads as TGTGCCATCAGTGAAGGGTCAGGGGCTAGCTACGAGCAGTACTTC.

This clone was detected a few times. V usage is TRBV29-1 and J usage is TRBJ2-3, with 7 bases matching TRBD2. Unmatched junction bases numbered 10, after V lost 6 bases and J lost 1 base. The V gene's germline CDR1 is SQVTM and CDR2 ANQGSEA. This CDR3 is 15 amino acids long. Here the CDR3 reads CSVNKGRGGTDTQYF. CDR3 in DNA: TGCAGCGTCAACAAAGGCCGGGGGGGCACAGATACGCAGTATTTT.

V is TRBV7-8 and J is TRBJ2-7; D call uncertain. Germline V gives CDR1 SGHVS, CDR2 FQNEAQ. This CDR3 spans 12 amino acids. V dropped 3 bases and J dropped 7 bases, with 10 bases sitting between them. The CDR3, as DNA: TGTGCCAGCAGCTTCCCCCCCCAAGAGCAGTACTTC. It encodes CASSFPPQEQYF.